This is a list of T cell receptor beta chains from one sample in a study of CD8+ T cells in alopecia areata. Clones were read by immunoSEQ multiplex PCR, and TCRdb kept only the in-frame ones, dropping some. The sample has fewer than 15,000 clones, about 65% seen once; the top ten hold about 7%. Specimen: skin, collected at week 4, from a patient treated with tofacitinib. These receptors came from a human donor with alopecia areata. Each CDR3 is given with its conserved first and last residue. Fields, in order: V gene, D gene, clone size, J gene, CDR3 DNA, CDR3 protein. A D gene is named only where the DNA matches it firmly. Not every row has a clone size; where given, it reads once, few, many or a size class.

>TRBV19|-|-|TRBJ1-5
TGTGCCAGTAGTATGGCCCAAGCCAGCAATCAGCCCCAGCATTTT
CASSMAQASNQPQHF
>TRBV4-1|-|-|TRBJ1-2
TGCGCCAGCAGCCAAGAGTTTGGGAGTCTTCGGGGCTACACCTTC
CASSQEFGSLRGYTF
>TRBV27|-|-|TRBJ1-4
TGTGCCAGCAGCAGGGGCCTTGCAACTAATGAAAAACTGTTTTTT
CASSRGLATNEKLFF
>TRBV11-2|TRBD1|-|TRBJ2-5
TGTGCCAGCAGCCAAGCGCGGACAGGGGGCCAAGAGACCCAGTACTTC
CASSQARTGGQETQYF
>TRBV10-3|TRBD2|-|TRBJ2-1
TGTGCCATCAGTGAGTCTGGGGGGGCTAGCGGGGACAATGAGCAGTTCTTC
CAISESGGASGDNEQFF
>TRBV2|-|-|TRBJ1-4
TGTGCCAGCAGTGTCGAGAGGGATGAAAAACTGTTTTTT
CASSVERDEKLFF
>TRBV4-1|-|few|TRBJ2-1
TGCGCCAGCAGCCAAGAATCTGGACAGATATACAATGAGCAGTTCTTC
CASSQESGQIYNEQFF
>TRBV5-1|-|-|TRBJ1-1
TGCGCCAGCAGCTCGGGAGGGGGATATACTGAAGCTTTCTTT
CASSSGGGYTEAFF
>TRBV11-2|-|-|TRBJ1-1
TGTGCCAGCAGCTTAGGATCGGTGAACACTGAAGCTTTCTTT
CASSLGSVNTEAFF
>TRBV7-2|TRBD2|-|TRBJ2-1
TGTGCCAGCAGCCTCGGGCTAGCGGGGGCCGCCGCCTACAATGAGCAGTTCTTC
CASSLGLAGAAAYNEQFF
>TRBV7-2|-|-|TRBJ1-2
TGTGCCAGCACCCGGTCAGGGGTCCCTCGGGATGGCTACACCTTC
CASTRSGVPRDGYTF
>TRBV4-2|TRBD2|-|TRBJ2-5
TGTGCCAGCAGCCAGGGGACTAGCGGGGGTAAAGAGACCCAGTACTTC
CASSQGTSGGKETQYF
>TRBV5-1|TRBD2|-|TRBJ2-2
TGCGCCAGCAGCTTGAGCCTAGCGGGGGGGCCGAACACCGGGGAGCTGTTTTTT
CASSLSLAGGPNTGELFF
>TRBV5-1|-|-|TRBJ2-5
TGCGCCAGCAGCTTCTCGGGGGACGAGACCCAGTACTTC
CASSFSGDETQYF
>TRBV2|-|-|TRBJ2-5
TGTGCCAGCCAAGGCCGGGACACCGGGGTAAGGGAGACCCAGTACTTC
CASQGRDTGVRETQYF
>TRBV21-1|-|-|TRBJ2-7
TGTGCCAGCAGCACTGGGACTAGCGGGGCCCACACCTACGAGCAGTACTTC
CASSTGTSGAHTYEQYF
>TRBV27|-|-|TRBJ1-1
TGTGCCAGCAGTTTATCAGTCAGCCTTAGGGGGACTGAAGCTTTCTTT
CASSLSVSLRGTEAFF
>TRBV6-1|-|-|TRBJ1-1
TGTGCCAGCAGGGAAGGGGTCACCTGGGGAACTGAAGCTTTCTTT
CASREGVTWGTEAFF
>TRBV14|TRBD1|-|TRBJ2-7
TGTGCCAGCAGCCAAGCGACAGGGGGTTCCCCCTACGAGCAGTACTTC
CASSQATGGSPYEQYF
>TRBV5-1|-|-|TRBJ2-7
TGCGCCAGCAGCTCGGGAGCCGGCAGTTCCTACGAGCAGTACTTC
CASSSGAGSSYEQYF
>TRBV15|-|once|TRBJ1-2
TGTGCCACCAGCAGAGCCCCCACGGACTATGGCTACACCTTC
CATSRAPTDYGYTF
>TRBV7-9|-|-|TRBJ1-1
TGTGCCAGCAGCTACTTACACGAGGAAGCTTTCTTT
CASSYLHEEAFF
>TRBV5-1|TRBD1|few|TRBJ2-5
TGCGCCAGCAGCCGGGACAGCTTCCAAGAGACCCAGTACTTC
CASSRDSFQETQYF
>TRBV5-8|TRBD2|-|TRBJ2-7
TGTGCCAGCAGCTTGGGGGCTAGCGGACTGACGTCCTACGAGCAGTACTTC
CASSLGASGLTSYEQYF
>TRBV4-2|-|-|TRBJ1-2
TGTGCCAGCAGCGACTATACTACGAGTAACTATGGCTACACCTTC
CASSDYTTSNYGYTF
>TRBV4-3|-|few|TRBJ2-5
TGCGCCAGCAGCCTTTCCCCCAGGGTTACCGAGACCCAGTACTTC
CASSLSPRVTETQYF
>TRBV5-4|-|-|TRBJ1-2
TGTGCCAGCAGCTTGGACGGTTATAACTATGGCTACACCTTC
CASSLDGYNYGYTF
>TRBV7-2|-|once|TRBJ2-3
TGTGCCAGCAGCTTAGGGTTAACGGTCTCCGATACGCAGTATTTT
CASSLGLTVSDTQYF
>TRBV7-9|-|-|TRBJ1-6
TGTGCCAGCAGCTTAGCGGGCACAAATTCACCCCTCCACTTT
CASSLAGTNSPLHF
>TRBV6-6|-|few|TRBJ2-1
TGTGCCAGCACTAGGGATTTCGGGAATGAGCAGTTCTTC
CASTRDFGNEQFF
>TRBV2|-|once|TRBJ2-2
TGTGCCAGCAAAGGGGGGGCGGGGAACACCGGGGAGCTGTTTTTT
CASKGGAGNTGELFF
>TRBV7-2|-|once|TRBJ1-6
TGTGCCAGCAGTGCCATTATCGGGGCCTGGGGAAATTCACCCCTCCACTTT
CASSAIIGAWGNSPLHF
>TRBV9|-|-|TRBJ1-5
TGTGCCAGCAGCGTAGATGGATCGCAGCCCCAGCATTTT
CASSVDGSQPQHF
>TRBV5-4|TRBD2|-|TRBJ2-7
TGTGCCAGCAGCCCACGGGCTAGCGGGGGCTACGAGCAGTACTTC
CASSPRASGGYEQYF
>TRBV21-1|-|-|TRBJ2-5
TGTGCCAGCAGCAAAGTAGGAAGCGGGGGCTTCCAAGAGACCCAGTACTTC
CASSKVGSGGFQETQYF
>TRBV5-6|-|-|TRBJ1-1
TGTGCCAGCAGCTTTTACGAGACCCCCGGGGGTGAAGCTTTCTTT
CASSFYETPGGEAFF
>TRBV19|-|-|TRBJ1-1
TGTGCCAGTACCTTAACTCGGAACACTGAAGCTTTCTTT
CASTLTRNTEAFF
>TRBV2|TRBD2|-|TRBJ2-3
TGTGCCGTTACACCGGGACTAGCGGGGGGCCGGAGGTATTTT
CAVTPGLAGGRRYF
>TRBV7-3|-|large|TRBJ1-1
TGTGCCAGCAGCTTAATCCCCGGGACCCTGAACACTGAAGCTTTCTTT
CASSLIPGTLNTEAFF
>TRBV5-1|-|-|TRBJ1-2
TGCGCCAGCAGCCCAGGGGTCTATGGCTACACCTTC
CASSPGVYGYTF
>TRBV27|-|-|TRBJ1-1
TGTGCCAGCTCACCATCCGACGGCACTGAAGCTTTCTTT
CASSPSDGTEAFF
>TRBV7-2|-|-|TRBJ2-6
TGTGCCAGCAGTCCTTACTTCCAGAGCTCTGGGGCCAACGTCCTGACTTTC
CASSPYFQSSGANVLTF
>TRBV6-1|-|-|TRBJ1-2
TGTGCCAGCAGTGAGTCGCCGAACAGGGCGTACAACTATGGCTACACCTTC
CASSESPNRAYNYGYTF
>TRBV18|TRBD1|-|TRBJ2-2
TGTGCCAGCTCACCACCGCAACAGGGGGCTGGCGGGGAGCTGTTTTTT
CASSPPQQGAGGELFF
>TRBV4-3|TRBD2|once|TRBJ2-7
TGCGCCAGCAGCCATTACCGGACTAGCGTCTCCTACGAGCAGTACTTC
CASSHYRTSVSYEQYF
>TRBV5-6|-|-|TRBJ2-2
TGTGCCAGCAGCCCGGGGGTTCCCACCGGGGAGCTGTTTTTT
CASSPGVPTGELFF
>TRBV5-6|-|medium-sized|TRBJ1-2
TGTGCCAGCACCCAGGAGTCCTATGGCTACACCTTC
CASTQESYGYTF